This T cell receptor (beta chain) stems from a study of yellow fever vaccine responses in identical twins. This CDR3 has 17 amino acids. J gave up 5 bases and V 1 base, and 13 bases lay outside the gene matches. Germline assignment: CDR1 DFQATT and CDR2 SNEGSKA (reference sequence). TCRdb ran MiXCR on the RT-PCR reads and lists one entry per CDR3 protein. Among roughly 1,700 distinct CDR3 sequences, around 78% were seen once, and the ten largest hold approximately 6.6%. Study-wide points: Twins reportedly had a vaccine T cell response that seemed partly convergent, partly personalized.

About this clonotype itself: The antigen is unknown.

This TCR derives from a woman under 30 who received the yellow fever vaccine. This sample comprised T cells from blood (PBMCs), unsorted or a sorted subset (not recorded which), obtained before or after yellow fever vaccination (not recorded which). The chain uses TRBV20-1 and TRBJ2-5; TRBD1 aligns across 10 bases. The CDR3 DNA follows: TGCAGTGCTAGAGGGGTCAATCCGGGACAGGGGATCGAGACCCAGTACTTC. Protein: CSARGVNPGQGIETQYF.